These T cell receptor beta chains were read from a single sample in a study of cytomegalovirus exposure and HLA in healthy donors. Using immunoSEQ multiplex PCR, the repertoire was profiled, and TCRdb retains in-frame clones only, with some absent. The data contain roughly 77,000 clones, around 72% of them singletons. The sample was PBMCs. The source is a woman in her thirties or forties in good health and CMV-seropositive. CDR3s include the opening cysteine and the closing phenylalanine or tryptophan. D genes are given only for firm matches. Clone size is stated in some rows and not others, as once, few, many or a class when expanded.

NA	15	TRBD1	TRBV30	TRBJ1-2	CAWSVWGQSVYGYTF	TGTGCCTGGAGTGTTTGGGGACAGAGCGTCTATGGCTACACCTTC
NA	13	TRBD1	TRBV30	TRBJ2-4	CAWRYGTGDIQYF	TGTGCCTGGAGGTACGGGACAGGGGACATTCAGTACTTC
NA	13	NA	TRBV27	TRBJ1-1	CASRPQGYTEAFF	TGTGCCAGCAGACCACAGGGATACACTGAAGCTTTCTTT
NA	14	NA	TRBV2	TRBJ1-2	CASSVLSGEYGYTF	TGTGCCAGCAGTGTATTATCGGGGGAGTATGGCTACACCTTC
NA	14	TRBD1	TRBV7-3	TRBJ2-3	CASSSGTGTKDLYF	TGTGCCAGCAGTTCGGGGACAGGGACGAAGGATTTGTATTTT
NA	16	TRBD1	TRBV5-1	TRBJ1-2	CASSLDGTASNYGYTF	TGCGCCAGCAGCTTGGACGGGACAGCCTCGAACTATGGCTACACCTTC
NA	14	NA	TRBV5-6	TRBJ2-7	CASSLEPSSDEQYF	TGTGCCAGCAGCTTGGAGCCTAGCAGCGACGAGCAGTACTTC
NA	15	TRBD1	TRBV27	TRBJ2-2	CASRSGTGVTGELFF	TGTGCCAGCAGGTCCGGGACAGGGGTCACCGGGGAGCTGTTTTTT
NA	15	NA	TRBV2	TRBJ2-3	CASSALGTTTDTQYF	TGTGCCAGCAGTGCCCTCGGGACAACTACAGATACGCAGTATTTT
NA	16	TRBD1	TRBV5-1	TRBJ1-2	CASSQSPGGANYGYTF	TGCGCCAGCAGCCAAAGCCCAGGGGGCGCTAACTATGGCTACACCTTC
NA	19	TRBD1	TRBV5-8	TRBJ1-6	CAVFEDRGHGTLFYSPLHF	TGTGCCGTCTTCGAGGACAGGGGACACGGAACTTTATTTTACTCACCCCTCCACTTT
NA	15	TRBD2	TRBV5-6	TRBJ2-1	CASSLGGGGLGEQFF	TGTGCCAGCAGCTTGGGCGGGGGGGGTCTGGGGGAGCAGTTCTTC
NA	15	NA	TRBV2	TRBJ1-6	CASSEKAGVNSPLHF	TGTGCCAGCAGTGAGAAGGCAGGGGTTAATTCACCCCTCCACTTT
few	18	TRBD1	TRBV4-2	TRBJ1-2	CASSQGMATGGRNYGYTF	TGTGCCAGCAGCCAAGGTATGGCCACAGGGGGCCGGAACTATGGCTACACCTTC
NA	15	NA	TRBV6-5	TRBJ2-6	CASQIGGAGANVLTF	TGTGCCAGCCAAATTGGAGGGGCTGGGGCCAACGTCCTGACTTTC
NA	16	TRBD1	TRBV7-8	TRBJ2-7	CASSPTGGDFSYEQYF	TGTGCCAGCAGCCCCACAGGGGGCGATTTTTCCTACGAGCAGTACTTC
few	14	NA	TRBV5-6	TRBJ1-5	CASSLGRGRNPQHF	TGTGCCAGCAGCTTGGGGAGGGGAAGGAATCCCCAGCATTTT
NA	14	NA	TRBV5-1	TRBJ1-1	CASSLGGGYTEAFF	TGCGCCAGCAGCTTGGGAGGGGGATACACTGAAGCTTTCTTC
NA	15	NA	TRBV5-1	TRBJ1-3	CASSWGAEPGNTIYF	TGCGCCAGCAGCTGGGGAGCGGAACCTGGAAACACCATATATTTT
once	14	TRBD1	TRBV5-4	TRBJ2-5	CASSLQGAAETQYF	TGTGCCAGCAGCCTACAGGGGGCCGCAGAGACCCAGTACTTC
few	10	NA	TRBV29-1	TRBJ1-1	CSVVYTEAFF	TGCAGCGTCGTTTACACTGAAGCTTTCTTT
NA	17	TRBD2	TRBV15	TRBJ2-1	CATSRQASGGSYNEQFF	TGTGCCACCAGCAGGCAAGCTAGCGGGGGCTCCTACAATGAGCAGTTCTTC
medium-sized	13	NA	TRBV5-1	TRBJ1-6	CASSLDNNSPLHF	TGCGCCAGCAGCTTGGACAATAATTCACCCCTCCACTTT
NA	16	TRBD2	TRBV11-3	TRBJ2-3	CASSRTGGSLTDTQYF	TGTGCCAGCAGTCGCACGGGAGGGTCCCTCACAGATACGCAGTATTTT
NA	15	TRBD1	TRBV6-5	TRBJ1-1	CASSLTDRGDTEAFF	TGTGCCAGCAGTCTAACGGACAGGGGGGACACTGAAGCTTTCTTT
NA	15	TRBD1	TRBV5-4	TRBJ1-2	CASSAGQGGPYGYTF	TGTGCCAGCAGCGCGGGACAGGGAGGGCCTTATGGCTACACCTTC
once	15	NA	TRBV6-5	TRBJ1-5	CASREGRGSNQPQHF	TGTGCCAGCAGAGAGGGTCGGGGTAGCAATCAGCCCCAGCATTTT
once	16	TRBD2	TRBV19	TRBJ2-1	CASSITGGGPIDEQFF	TGTGCCAGTAGTATAACCGGCGGGGGGCCCATCGATGAGCAGTTCTTC